The sequence of this T cell receptor beta chain was determined in a study of T-cell memory formation after mild COVID-19. Study observations and caveats: Most CD4+ clones that shrank were in CM and EM, while CD8+ ones turned up in EMRA.

MiXCR, applied by TCRdb to the 5' RACE reads, yields one record per CDR3 protein. The table includes hundreds of thousands of distinct CDR3 sequences, roughly 25% detected once. This clonotype was picked up a small number of times. The antigen remains undetermined. The ends lost 7 bases at V and 5 bases at J; junction bases unmatched: 4. The length of the CDR3 is 13 residues. Material: PBMCs or a T cell subset sorted from them (not recorded which). The sequence was collected from an adult woman who had mild COVID-19 (a few samples of this study predate the infection). Cell type and time point are not known. The genes are TRBV12-3 or TRBV12-4 and TRBJ1-3, with 8 bases lining up with TRBD1. The CDR3 DNA follows: TGTGCCAGCACCGGGACAGGCAGAAACACCATATATTTT. Encoded protein: CASTGTGRNTIYF.